What follows are 30 T cell receptor beta chains derived from one specimen sequenced in a study of blood T cell repertoires in COVID-19. TCRdb's copy holds only in-frame clones and misses some; the assay was immunoSEQ multiplex PCR. The sample has approximately 37,000 clones; 86% are singletons. Specimen: peripheral blood. The source of these receptors is a man aged 50-60 years in a cohort sampled during active COVID-19.

This chain connects TRBV21-1 to TRBJ2-5; TRBD2 reflects the table's D call only, with no check against the DNA. TRBV21-1 is given as a pseudogene. This CDR3 has 14 amino acids. CDR3 in DNA: TGTGCCAGCAGCGGGCGGGGGGTTAAGGAGACCCAGTACTTC. This codes for CASSGRGVKETQYF.

The chain has TRBV29-1 and TRBJ2-6; TRBD1 matches 9 bases. The CDR3 spans 16 residues. Trimming took 4 bases from V and 0 from J; bases not matched to a gene: 4. In germline, CDR1 is SQVTM, CDR2 ANQGSEA. The CDR3 nucleotides are TGCAGCGTTGTCGGGACAGGGCTCTCTGGGGCCAACGTCCTGACTTTC. It codes for CSVVGTGLSGANVLTF.

The chain combines TRBV27 with TRBJ2-5; no clear D. Trimming stripped 0 bases from V and 5 bases from J, with 7 bases between. Germline lookup yields CDR1 MNHEY and CDR2 SMNVEV (reference sequence). The CDR3 runs 13 residues. The CDR3 is CASSLSRLETQYF. DNA of the CDR3: TGTGCCAGCAGTTTATCGAGGTTGGAGACCCAGTACTTC.

The rearrangement uses TRBV9 and TRBJ1-3, with a tentative D call TRBD1 (6 bases). Germline values: CDR1 SGDLS, CDR2 YYNGEE. The V end lost 0 bases, the J end lost 3 bases, and 10 bases lay between the germline ends. This CDR3 region has 15 residues. The CDR3 sequence: CASSVGEGGGNTIYF. CDR3 bases: TGTGCCAGCAGCGTAGGGGAAGGGGGTGGAAACACCATATATTTT.

The table lists this clone with a few counts. This sequence joins TRBV7-6 and TRBJ2-7, with a possible D match to TRBD1 (6 bases). Per the germline V gene, CDR1 is SGHVS and CDR2 is FNYEAQ. V shed 3 bases and J shed 3 bases, with 9 bases lying between them. This CDR3 is 13 amino acids long. The CDR3 here is CASSFGQSYEQYF. In DNA form, the CDR3 reads TGTGCCAGCAGCTTCGGACAGAGCTACGAGCAGTACTTC.

The chain uses TRBV7-2 and TRBJ1-1; no definite D call. Germline V gives CDR1 SGHTA, CDR2 FQGNSA. Between the trimmed V and J ends, which lost 4 bases and 6 bases, there was a span of 15 bases. The CDR3 totals 14 residues. The CDR3 spells CASSSNQITSEAFF. Here the CDR3 DNA reads TGTGCCAGCAGCTCGAACCAAATAACTTCTGAAGCTTTCTTT.

This chain joins TRBV4-3 and TRBJ1-2; D perhaps matches TRBD1 (5 bases). The V end lost 0 bases, the J end lost 4 bases, and 12 bases lay between the germline ends. The germline V gene has CDR1 LGHNA and CDR2 YSLEER. This CDR3 contains 15 residues. CDR3 sequence reads: CASSQESQGLYGYTF. Written as DNA, the CDR3 is TGCGCCAGCAGCCAAGAAAGTCAGGGACTCTATGGCTACACCTTC.

The rearrangement uses TRBV18 and TRBJ2-3; 9 bases map to TRBD1. Germline V lookup: CDR1 KGHSH, CDR2 LQKENI. V shed 3 bases, J shed 4 bases, and the junction held 2 bases outside the gene matches. The CDR3 contains 14 residues. The CDR3 is CASSPNRGPDTQYF. The CDR3 DNA reads TGTGCCAGCTCACCTAACAGGGGGCCAGATACGCAGTATTTT.

Remarks on this clone: This specimen includes other DNA sequences encoding the same CDR3. The chain couples TRBV7-3 to TRBJ2-1; possibly TRBD1 for D (6 bases). Germline loops: CDR1 SGHTA, CDR2 FQGTGA. V was shortened by 5 bases and J by 2 bases, with 13 bases between the two germline ends. CDR3 length: 15 amino acids. The CDR3 loop is CASSLAAGAYNEQFF. CDR3 nucleotide sequence: TGTGCCAGCAGCCTTGCGGCAGGGGCCTACAATGAGCAGTTCTTC. The full variable domain, completed using reference TRBV7-3 and TRBJ2-1, is GAGVSQTPSNKVTEKGKYVELRCDPISGHTALYWYRQSLGQGPEFLIYFQGTGAADDSGLPNDRFFAVRPEGSVSTLKIQRTERGDSAVYLCASSLAAGAYNEQFFGPGTRLTVL.

This rearrangement joins TRBV19 to TRBJ1-2, with 9 bases that match TRBD1. Trimming cost V 7 bases and J 3 bases; bases outside gene matches: 9. CDR1 LNHDA and CDR2 SQIVND come from the germline V gene (reference sequence). The CDR3 has 15 amino acids. The CDR3 here is CASTDPGQGHYGYTF. CDR3 bases: TGTGCCAGTACGGATCCGGGACAGGGACACTATGGCTACACCTTC.

Relative to its sample, this clone is medium-sized. The chain is built from TRBV4-3 and TRBJ1-4; no firm D call. This CDR3 has 15 amino acids. From germline, CDR1 is LGHNA and CDR2 YSLEER. The V and J ends lost 0 bases and 4 bases respectively, with 9 bases between them. CDR3 in amino acids: CASSQEGSLNEKLFF. In nucleotides, the CDR3 is TGCGCCAGCAGCCAAGAGGGCAGTCTTAATGAAAAACTGTTTTTT.

This chain connects TRBV14 to TRBJ2-5; the match to TRBD1 covers 7 bases. V shed 6 bases and J 5 bases; nucleotides not matched to a gene: 15. Per the germline V gene, CDR1 is SGHDN and CDR2 is FVKESK. The CDR3 has 16 amino acids. The CDR3 reads CASSLRQGLGMETQYF. The DNA of the CDR3 is TGTGCCAGCAGTCTCCGACAGGGCTTGGGAATGGAGACCCAGTACTTC. The full variable domain, in which reference TRBV14 and TRBJ2-5 provide the parts outside the CDR3, is EAGVTQFPSHSVIEKGQTVTLRCDPISGHDNLYWYRRVMGKEIKFLLHFVKESKQDESGMPNNRFLAERTGGTYSTLKVQPAELEDSGVYFCASSLRQGLGMETQYFGPGTRLLVL.

The V call is TRBV13, the J call TRBJ2-5, with D possibly TRBD1 on 6 matching bases. Between the trimmed V and J ends, which lost 6 bases and 5 bases, there was a span of 13 bases. In germline, CDR1 is PRHDT, CDR2 FYEKMQ (reference sequence). The CDR3 extends over 13 amino acids. CDR3 sequence reads: CASSYGTPETQYF. The CDR3 nucleotides read TGTGCCAGCAGTTACGGGACACCCGAGACCCAGTACTTC.

This clone rates as medium-sized. The chain combines TRBV27 with TRBJ2-1; 10 nucleotides align to TRBD2. With 4 bases clipped from V and 5 bases from J, the junction kept 8 bases outside the gene matches. The CDR3 spans 16 residues. Germline CDR1 is MNHEY and CDR2 is SMNVEV (reference sequence). For the CDR3, the DNA is TGTGCCAGCAGTTCGGGGCGGCTAGCGGGAGACAATGAGCAGTTCTTC. The encoded protein is CASSSGRLAGDNEQFF.

This clone was observed a single time. The chain carries TRBV11-2 and TRBJ1-2, with TRBD1 identical over 8 bases. V shed 5 bases, J shed 1 base, and the junction held 3 bases outside the gene matches. Germline-derived CDR1 and CDR2 are SGHAT and FQNNGV. The CDR3 is made up of 14 amino acids. The CDR3 DNA is TGTGCCAGCAGCCCGGACAGGGTTAACTATGGCTACACCTTC. Translation gives CASSPDRVNYGYTF.

V is TRBV11-2 and J is TRBJ2-7, with a possible D match to TRBD2 (6 bases). Germline CDR1 reads SGHAT; CDR2 reads FQNNGV. The V and J ends lost 5 bases and 3 bases respectively, with 14 bases between them. The CDR3 is 14 residues long. CDR3 DNA sequence: TGTGCCAGCAGCCGCCGGGACTCAAACTACGAGCAGTACGTC. This codes for CASSRRDSNYEQYV.

This clone showed up just once. The chain recombines TRBV7-2 with TRBJ2-5; weak D call: TRBD2 (6 bases). V lost 3 bases and J 3 bases, leaving 11 bases between the germline ends. This CDR3 has 14 residues. Germline V gene data show CDR1 as SGHTA and CDR2 as FQGNSA. CDR3 in amino acids: CASSFGGKKETQYF. In DNA, the CDR3 is TGTGCCAGCAGCTTTGGGGGGAAGAAAGAGACCCAGTACTTC.

The V call is TRBV13, the J call TRBJ2-7; D is ambiguous. The CDR3 contains 13 residues. With 3 bases removed from V and 7 bases from J, the gap between germline ends came to 13 bases. Germline V gene data show CDR1 as PRHDT and CDR2 as FYEKMQ (reference sequence). CDR3 amino acids: CASSFGFVREQYF. The CDR3 DNA is TGTGCCAGCAGCTTCGGGTTTGTTAGGGAGCAGTACTTC.

The chain links TRBV4-3 to TRBJ2-2; 10 bases are shared with TRBD2. Germline CDR1 is LGHNA and CDR2 is YSLEER. CDR3 length: 21 residues. With V trimmed by 2 bases and J by 5 bases, 20 bases remained unmatched. The CDR3 region is CASSQPFGASGGPRSTGELFF. As DNA, the CDR3 is TGCGCCAGCAGCCAACCGTTCGGGGCTAGCGGGGGACCCCGGAGTACCGGGGAGCTGTTTTTT.

This clone was recorded once. CDR3 nucleotides: TGTGCCAGCAGCTTAGATCGGGGTCCTAACTATGGCTACACCTTC. Amino acid sequence: CASSLDRGPNYGYTF. The chain links TRBV7-6 to TRBJ1-2; D call uncertain. The germline CDR1 and CDR2 sequences are SGHVS and FNYEAQ. The CDR3 is 15 amino acids. V shed 1 base and J shed 0 bases, with 9 bases lying between them.

The CDR3 spells CASSQESPDFLNTGELFF. As DNA, the CDR3 is TGCGCCAGCAGCCAAGAGTCCCCGGACTTCCTGAACACCGGGGAGCTGTTTTTT. The chain employs TRBV4-3 and TRBJ2-2; the D gene is possibly TRBD2 (5 bases). V lost 0 bases and J lost 1, with 15 bases in between. The CDR3 has 18 residues. Germline CDR1 is LGHNA and CDR2 is YSLEER.

This clone appeared a single time. The CDR3 coding sequence is TGTGCCAGCAGCTTAGACCCGACTAGCGGGGTCTTCGCGAACACCGGGGAGCTGTTTTTT. Translated: CASSLDPTSGVFANTGELFF. This sequence joins TRBV11-2 and TRBJ2-2, with 11 positions matching TRBD2. After removal of 0 bases from V and 0 bases from J, the junction contained 9 bases not matched to a gene. Germline V CDR1 and CDR2: SGHAT, FQNNGV. This CDR3 region has 20 residues.

The chain couples TRBV5-1 to TRBJ2-5; the match to TRBD1 covers 12 bases. The V gene end was trimmed by 2 bases and the J gene end by 6 bases; junction bases not matched to a gene: 5. Germline V gene sequence: CDR1 SGHRS, CDR2 YFSETQ. CDR3 size: 15 residues. CDR3 sequence: CASSLRGQGAKTQYF. The CDR3 nucleotides read TGCGCCAGCAGCTTACGGGGACAGGGGGCGAAGACCCAGTACTTC.

The chain carries TRBV7-9 and TRBJ1-1; no firm D call. CDR1 and CDR2 from the germline V gene are SEHNR and FQNEAQ (reference sequence). The CDR3 runs to 15 residues. V was clipped by 2 bases and J by 3 bases, with 13 bases between them. CDR3 sequence: CASSLSRELDTEAFF. The CDR3 bases are TGTGCCAGCAGCTTAAGTAGAGAATTGGACACTGAAGCTTTCTTT.

The chain combines TRBV19 with TRBJ2-6, with D uncertain. The CDR3 has 15 amino acids. V gave up 7 bases and J gave up 4 bases, with 14 bases separating them. In germline, CDR1 is LNHDA, CDR2 SQIVND (reference sequence). Here the CDR3 DNA reads TGTGCCAGTACCAGAGGCCCTGGCGGGGCCAACGTCCTGACTTTC. Translation gives CASTRGPGGANVLTF.

The CDR3 sequence is CATSDLGAREQFF. CDR3 DNA: TGTGCCACCAGTGACTTGGGGGCTCGGGAGCAGTTCTTC. The chain has TRBV24-1 and TRBJ2-1, with TRBD1 as a possible D gene (6 bases). The CDR3 extends over 13 amino acids. The ends were cut back, 4 bases at V and 10 bases at J, with 13 bases in the middle. Germline CDR1 is KGHDR and CDR2 is SFDVKD.

Concerning this clone: A far larger clone is one nucleotide away, so this likely arose from a read error. This chain connects TRBV7-9 to TRBJ1-3; 8 nucleotides match TRBD1. CDR1 is SEHNR, CDR2 FQNEAQ, per germline (reference sequence). There are 15 residues in the CDR3. The ends lost 1 base at V and 2 bases at J; junction bases unmatched: 1. The CDR3 loop is CASSLGQGTGNTIYF. CDR3 nucleotides: TGTGCCAGCAGCTTAGGACAGGGGACTGGAAACACCATATATTTT.

The chain has TRBV9 and TRBJ2-1, with D perhaps TRBD2 (5 bases). This CDR3 contains 12 residues. Germline loops: CDR1 SGDLS, CDR2 YYNGEE. V shed 3 bases and J shed 10 bases, with 11 bases lying between them. The CDR3 nucleotides read TGTGCCAGCAGCGACGAGGGTCACGAGCAGTTCTTC. Protein: CASSDEGHEQFF.

The gene calls are TRBV13 and TRBJ1-1, with D unclear. The CDR3 sequence is 16 residues long. Between the trimmed V and J ends, which lost 4 bases and 0 bases, there was a span of 15 bases. Per the germline V gene, CDR1 is PRHDT and CDR2 is FYEKMQ (reference sequence). Here the CDR3 DNA reads TGTGCCAGCAGCTCTAATCGACGGGAACTGAACACTGAAGCTTTCTTT. Translating it yields CASSSNRRELNTEAFF. The full variable domain, completed using reference TRBV13 and TRBJ1-1, is AAGVIQSPRHLIKEKRETATLKCYPIPRHDTVYWYQQGPGQDPQFLISFYEKMQSDKGSIPDRFSAQQFSDYHSELNMSSLELGDSALYFCASSSNRRELNTEAFFGQGTRLTVV.

The rearrangement joins TRBV6-6 to TRBJ1-6, with TRBD1 matching over 7 bases. Germline V lookup: CDR1 MNHNY, CDR2 SVGAGI (reference sequence). Trimming at V came to 6 bases and at J to 8 bases, leaving 13 bases not matched to a gene. The CDR3 runs to 16 residues. The DNA of the CDR3 is TGTGCCAGCAGCCTTAGTCCCACAGGGGCGGATTCACCCCTCCACTTT. This translates into CASSLSPTGADSPLHF.